These 23 T cell receptor beta chains share one sample of origin, sequenced in a study of T cell repertoires in cytomegalovirus infection. TCRdb re-analysed the reads in MiXCR, keeping a single row per CDR3 protein. The table shows approximately 730,000 distinct CDR3 sequences, with just under 30% occurring only once. Their antigens remain unidentified. The source material was cultured CD8+ T cells from PBMCs, sampled from culture after CMV antigen stimulation. The receptors originated from a human donor in good health (CMV status not recorded). Some clones in this sample may be carry-over from other donors' samples.

J is TRBJ1-4 and V is TRBV28; D unclear. The V end was cut by 4 bases, the J end by 3 bases, with 9 bases between. The CDR3 is made up of 14 amino acids. The germline CDR1 and CDR2 sequences are MDHEN and SYDVKM. The CDR3 DNA follows: TGTGCCAGCAGTTGGACGGTCCCTAATGAAAAACTGTTTTTT. Translating it yields CASSWTVPNEKLFF.

V and J are TRBV6-8 and TRBJ2-1; 10 bases map to TRBD2. The trim removed 4 bases at V and 3 bases at J, leaving 6 bases unmatched. The CDR3 spans 16 residues. CDR1 is MNHGY, CDR2 SAAAGT, per germline. CDR3 nucleotide sequence: TGTGCCAGCAGTTCCGAACTAGCGGGGCGCTACAATGAGCAGTTCTTC. Amino acid sequence: CASSSELAGRYNEQFF.

The rearrangement links TRBV4-1 to TRBJ2-5; tentative D call: TRBD1 (6 bases). The V end was cut by 2 bases, the J end by 5 bases, with 12 bases between. The CDR3 consists of 14 residues. CDR1 is MGHRA and CDR2 is YSYEKL in the germline V gene. For the CDR3, the DNA is TGCGCCAGCAGCCAAACAGGGATTTGGGAGACCCAGTACTTC. This codes for CASSQTGIWETQYF.

The chain carries TRBV5-1 and TRBJ2-7; D gene unclear. The V and J ends lost 0 bases and 6 bases respectively, with 7 bases between them. Germline loops: CDR1 SGHRS, CDR2 YFSETQ. The CDR3 loop spans 12 amino acids. The CDR3 region is CASSLDTVEQYF. CDR3 nucleotides: TGCGCCAGCAGCTTGGACACCGTCGAGCAGTACTTC.

Points on this clonotype: Its ends do not fully match the called genes, so a read error is possible. This rearrangement joins TRBV4-1 to TRBJ2-1; D is perhaps TRBD1 or TRBD2 (5 bases each). The CDR3 loop spans 14 amino acids. In germline, CDR1 is MGHRA, CDR2 YSYEKL. The CDR3, as DNA: TGCACCAGCAGCCAAGAGGGGTCTTACAATGAGCAGTTCTTC. Translating it yields CTSSQEGSYNEQFF.

This clonotype was detected many times. This rearrangement joins TRBV6-5 to TRBJ2-1, with D perhaps matching TRBD1 or TRBD2 (5 bases each). The CDR3 has 12 amino acids. Per germline, CDR1 MNHEY and CDR2 SVGAGI. The V end was cut by 8 bases, the J end by 6 bases, with 11 bases between. The CDR3 sequence: CASGGRRNEQFF. The DNA for the CDR3 is TGTGCCAGCGGGGGTCGTCGCAATGAGCAGTTCTTC.

The V call is TRBV19, the J call TRBJ2-1; 13 bases are a match to TRBD2. CDR1 is LNHDA and CDR2 is SQIVND in the germline V gene (reference sequence). CDR3 length: 13 residues. CDR3 DNA: TGTGTAACTAGCGGGGGGGCTTGGAATGAGCAGTTCTTC. This translates into CVTSGGAWNEQFF. Variable domain in full (rest from reference TRBV19 and TRBJ2-1): DGGITQSPKYLFRKEGQNVTLSCEQNLNHDAMYWYRQDPGQGLRLIYYSQIVNDFQKGDIAEGYSVSREKKESFPLTVTSAQKNPTAFYLCVTSGGAWNEQFFGPGTRLTVL.

There are a few counts of this clonotype. The V call is TRBV14, the J call TRBJ1-2; 9 bases line up with TRBD1. Germline CDR1 SGHDN, CDR2 FVKESK. The V gene end was trimmed by 4 bases and the J gene end by 3 bases; junction bases not matched to a gene: 9. This CDR3 region has 16 residues. The CDR3 here is CASSRLRRDRDYGYTF. The CDR3 coding sequence is TGTGCCAGCAGCCGCCTCCGCCGGGACAGGGACTATGGCTACACCTTC.

V gene TRBV6-1 combines with J gene TRBJ2-1; TRBD1 aligns across 8 bases. The CDR3 spans 14 residues. J lost 7 bases, V lost 5 bases, and 7 bases had no gene match. CDR1 and CDR2 (germline): MNHNS, SASEGT. The CDR3 bases are TGTGCCAGCAGTTTCCGGACAGGGCATAATGAGCAGTTCTTC. This codes for CASSFRTGHNEQFF.

The V call is TRBV7-6, the J call TRBJ1-2; 8 nucleotides agree with TRBD1. The CDR3 is 16 residues long. The V gene's germline CDR1 is SGHVS and CDR2 FNYEAQ. V was clipped by 2 bases and J by 7 bases; unmatched bases: 12. The CDR3 DNA reads as TGTGCCAGCAGCTTAACGGCAGGGGGCGCCTCCGGTGGCTACACCTTC. Translation gives CASSLTAGGASGGYTF.

This clonotype was counted a few times. The chain uses TRBV7-9 and TRBJ2-1; D uncertain. This CDR3 region has 14 residues. Between the trimmed V and J ends, which lost 5 bases and 6 bases, there was a span of 14 bases. In germline, CDR1 is SEHNR, CDR2 FQNEAQ (reference sequence). The CDR3 DNA reads as TGTGCCAGCAGCCCAATAGGAAGCCCCAATGAGCAGTTCTTC. It yields the protein CASSPIGSPNEQFF.

Concerning this clonotype itself: Given a much more abundant clone one base away, this may be a read error. V and J are TRBV4-2 and TRBJ2-1, with 14 bases lining up with TRBD2. The germline V gene encodes CDR1 LGHNA and CDR2 YNFKEQ. The CDR3 has 16 residues. Trimming removed 1 base from V and 5 bases from J; junction bases left unmatched: 1. The CDR3 nucleotides are TGTGCCAGCAGCCAAGGGACTAGCGGGGGGAACAATGAGCAGTTCTTC. Amino acids: CASSQGTSGGNNEQFF.

V gene TRBV7-8 combines with J gene TRBJ2-3, with 7 nucleotides matching TRBD1. Germline V CDR1 and CDR2: SGHVS, FQNEAQ. The V and J ends lost 5 bases and 0 bases, in that order; junction bases with no gene match: 5. CDR3 length: 15 residues. This CDR3 reads CASSLGQLSTDTQYF. CDR3 in DNA: TGTGCCAGCAGCCTGGGACAGCTTAGCACAGATACGCAGTATTTT.

In its sample, this clonotype was seen a few times. The chain employs TRBV12-3 or TRBV12-4 and TRBJ2-7; D unresolved. Trimming took off 6 bases at V and 3 bases at J, with 12 bases between the two ends. This CDR3 region has 13 residues. Here the CDR3 reads CASSPDEYYEQYF. DNA of the CDR3: TGTGCCAGCAGCCCCGACGAATACTACGAGCAGTACTTC.

The chain has TRBV7-8 and TRBJ1-2, with 8 bases matching TRBD1. Germline-derived CDR1 and CDR2 are SGHVS and FQNEAQ. V was pared by 5 bases and J by 8 bases, with 13 bases of the junction left unmatched. The CDR3 is made up of 15 amino acids. CDR3 region: CASSPSMDREEGYTF. CDR3 coding DNA: TGTGCCAGCAGCCCCTCCATGGACAGGGAGGAGGGCTACACCTTC.

This clonotype was seen at least ten times. The CDR3 here is CASSIEGSNSNQPQHF. DNA for the CDR3: TGTGCCAGTAGTATAGAGGGTTCGAATAGCAATCAGCCCCAGCATTTT. V is TRBV19 and J is TRBJ1-5; the D is unclear. Germline assignment: CDR1 LNHDA and CDR2 SQIVND (reference sequence). Trimming left V 0 bases short and J 0 bases short, with 9 bases between. The CDR3 length is 16 residues.

The table lists this clonotype with many counts. This rearrangement joins TRBV7-8 to TRBJ2-2; no clear D. V lost 2 bases to trimming and J lost 4 bases, with 11 bases between them. The CDR3 consists of 15 residues. From germline, CDR1 is SGHVS and CDR2 FQNEAQ. Here the CDR3 DNA reads TGTGCCAGCAGCTTAACCAGGTTCAGCACCGGGGAGCTGTTTTTT. Translation: CASSLTRFSTGELFF.

This chain links TRBV6-1 with TRBJ2-7; 9 nucleotides match TRBD2. The J segment lost 3 bases and the V segment lost 3 bases, leaving 6 bases of the junction unmatched. This CDR3 region has 15 residues. Germline V gene data show CDR1 as MNHNS and CDR2 as SASEGT. In nucleotides, the CDR3 is TGTGCCAGCAGTGAGGGCCTAGCGGGGAACTACGAGCAGTACTTC. Translated: CASSEGLAGNYEQYF.

CDR3 bases: TGTGCCAGCAGTTCCAAAAACAGGGAAATTGGGCCCCAGCATTTT. Amino acid sequence: CASSSKNREIGPQHF. The rearrangement links TRBV27 to TRBJ1-5; D possibly corresponds to TRBD1 (6 bases). Trimming removed 4 bases from V and 9 bases from J, with 19 bases in between. The CDR3 is 15 amino acids. Per the germline V gene, CDR1 is MNHEY and CDR2 is SMNVEV (reference sequence).

The J gene is TRBJ2-7, the V gene TRBV19; 9 bases agree with TRBD2. V lost 5 bases and J lost 7; bases outside the gene matches: 6. CDR1 and CDR2 (germline): LNHDA, SQIVND (reference sequence). This CDR3 region has 13 residues. The CDR3 is CASSGTSPGEQYF. CDR3 DNA sequence: TGTGCCAGTAGTGGGACTAGCCCCGGGGAGCAGTACTTC.

This clonotype was observed many times. The chain has TRBV6-2 or TRBV6-3 and TRBJ2-1; D might be TRBD1 or TRBD2, each matching 5 bases. Trimming stripped 2 bases from V and 0 bases from J, with 17 bases between. The germline CDR1 and CDR2 sequences are MNHEY and SVGEGT. The CDR3 length is 18 residues. CDR3 coding DNA: TGTGCCAGCAGTTACGAGGAGGAAGGACAAACCTCCTACAATGAGCAGTTCTTC. Amino acids: CASSYEEEGQTSYNEQFF.

The chain combines TRBV2 with TRBJ2-1; D is unclear. CDR3 length equals 15 residues. The V gene lost 4 bases and the J gene lost 3 bases, with 13 bases spanning the gap. The germline V gene encodes CDR1 SNHLY and CDR2 FYNNEI. Written as DNA, the CDR3 is TGTGCCAGCAGTGCGATCGAAGGTCGCTACAATGAGCAGTTCTTC. Its translation: CASSAIEGRYNEQFF.

This clonotype has just a few counts. V and J are TRBV7-2 and TRBJ2-1; no clear D gene. CDR3 size: 11 residues. V dropped 0 bases and J dropped 14 bases, with 8 bases sitting between them. Germline-derived CDR1 and CDR2 are SGHTA and FQGNSA. CDR3 in DNA: TGTGCCAGCAGCTTAGCCACTCAGAAGTTCTTC. Translation gives CASSLATQKFF.